This TCR beta chain is from a study of TIL therapy for anti-PD-1-resistant metastatic lung cancer. Study information: Half of patients were current or former smokers.

The germline V gene has CDR1 SEHNR and CDR2 FQNEAQ (reference sequence). The CDR3 covers 16 residues. V lost 5 bases, J lost 4 bases, and 11 bases stayed unmatched. Sequencing used immunoSEQ v3. Each library reached roughly 2 million read pairs, or about 5-6 million at deep level. The repertoire was sequenced with immunoSEQ multiplex PCR; TCRdb's copy has only in-frame clones and lacks some. The repertoire includes 54,000 or so clones, about 70% of them detected once, and about 2% sits in the top ten. Documented time point: pre-treatment sample, taken before nivolumab and TIL therapy. Enrollment ran from October 2017 to early 2020.

This TCR was sampled from a person between 25 and 79 years old with non-small cell lung cancer. The V and J genes are TRBV7-9 and TRBJ2-5; TRBD1 matches 9 bases. This specimen was blood, taken at baseline. The CDR3 DNA is TGTGCCAGCAGCCAATGGGGCCAACAGGGGGCAGAGACCCAGTACTTC. This codes for CASSQWGQQGAETQYF. Based on the CDR3 plus reference TRBV7-9 and TRBJ2-5, the full variable domain is DTGVSQNPRHKITKRGQNVTFRCDPISEHNRLYWYRQTLGQGPEFLTYFQNEAQLEKSRLLSDRFSAERPKGSFSTLEIQRTEQGDSAMYLCASSQWGQQGAETQYFGPGTRLLVL.